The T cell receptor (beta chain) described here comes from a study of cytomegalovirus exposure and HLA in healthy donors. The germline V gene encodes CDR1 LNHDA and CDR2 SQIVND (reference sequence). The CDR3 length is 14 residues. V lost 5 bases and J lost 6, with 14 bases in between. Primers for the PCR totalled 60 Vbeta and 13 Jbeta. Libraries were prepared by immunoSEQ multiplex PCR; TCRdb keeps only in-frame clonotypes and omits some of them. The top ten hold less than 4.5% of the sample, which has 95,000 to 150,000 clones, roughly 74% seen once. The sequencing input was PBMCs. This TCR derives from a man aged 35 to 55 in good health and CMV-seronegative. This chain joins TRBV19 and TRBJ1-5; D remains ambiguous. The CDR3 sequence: CASSSSPESQPQHF. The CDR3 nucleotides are TGTGCCAGTAGTTCAAGCCCGGAGAGTCAGCCCCAGCATTTT.